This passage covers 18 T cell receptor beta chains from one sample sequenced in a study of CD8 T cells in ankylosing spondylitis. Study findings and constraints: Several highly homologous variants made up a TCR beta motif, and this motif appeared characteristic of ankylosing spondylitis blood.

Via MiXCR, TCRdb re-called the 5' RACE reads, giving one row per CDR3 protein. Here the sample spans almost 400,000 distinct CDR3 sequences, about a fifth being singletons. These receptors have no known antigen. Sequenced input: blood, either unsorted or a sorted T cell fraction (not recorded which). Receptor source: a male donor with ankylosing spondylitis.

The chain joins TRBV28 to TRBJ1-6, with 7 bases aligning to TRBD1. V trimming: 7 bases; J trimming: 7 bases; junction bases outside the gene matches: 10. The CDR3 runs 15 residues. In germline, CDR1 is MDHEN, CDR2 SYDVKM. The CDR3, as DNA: TGTGCCAGCACCTGGACAGGTCTGGGAAATTCACCCCTCCACTTT. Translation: CASTWTGLGNSPLHF.

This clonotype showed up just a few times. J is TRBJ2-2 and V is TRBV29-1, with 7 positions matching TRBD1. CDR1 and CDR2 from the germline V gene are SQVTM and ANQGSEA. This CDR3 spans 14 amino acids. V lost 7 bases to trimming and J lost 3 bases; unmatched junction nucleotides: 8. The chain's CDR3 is CSAASGGHTGELFF. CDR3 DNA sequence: TGCAGCGCTGCTTCAGGGGGACACACCGGGGAGCTGTTTTTT.

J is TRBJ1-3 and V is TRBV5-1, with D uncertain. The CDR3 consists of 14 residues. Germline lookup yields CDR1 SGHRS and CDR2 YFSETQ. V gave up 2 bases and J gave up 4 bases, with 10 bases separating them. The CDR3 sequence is CASSFEGSGNTIYF. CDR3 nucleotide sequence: TGCGCCAGCAGCTTCGAGGGTTCCGGAAACACCATATATTTT. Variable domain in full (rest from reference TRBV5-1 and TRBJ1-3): KAGVTQTPRYLIKTRGQQVTLSCSPISGHRSVSWYQQTPGQGLQFLFEYFSETQRNKGNFPGRFSGRQFSNSRSEMNVSTLELGDSALYLCASSFEGSGNTIYFGEGSWLTVV.

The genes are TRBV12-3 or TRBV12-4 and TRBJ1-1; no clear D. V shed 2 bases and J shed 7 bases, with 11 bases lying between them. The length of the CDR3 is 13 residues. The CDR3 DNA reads TGTGCCAGCAGTTTAACCGGACGGCTTGAAGCTTTCTTT. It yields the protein CASSLTGRLEAFF.

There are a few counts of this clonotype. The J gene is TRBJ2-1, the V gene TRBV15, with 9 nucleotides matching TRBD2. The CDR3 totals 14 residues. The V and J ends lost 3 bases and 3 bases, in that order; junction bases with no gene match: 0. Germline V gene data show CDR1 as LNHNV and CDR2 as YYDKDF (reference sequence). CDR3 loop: CATSRTSGYNEQFF. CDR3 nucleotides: TGTGCCACCAGCAGGACTAGCGGCTACAATGAGCAGTTCTTC. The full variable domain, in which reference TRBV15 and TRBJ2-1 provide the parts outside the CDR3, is DAMVIQNPRYQVTQFGKPVTLSCSQTLNHNVMYWYQQKSSQAPKLLFHYYDKDFNNEADTPDNFQSRRPNTSFCFLDIRSPGLGDTAMYLCATSRTSGYNEQFFGPGTRLTVL.

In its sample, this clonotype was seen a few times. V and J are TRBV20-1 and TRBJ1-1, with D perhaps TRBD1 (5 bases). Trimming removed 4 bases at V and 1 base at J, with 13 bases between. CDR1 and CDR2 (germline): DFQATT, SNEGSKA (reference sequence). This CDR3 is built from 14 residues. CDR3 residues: CSATTGLGNTEAFF. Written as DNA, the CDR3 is TGCAGTGCTACCACAGGCCTGGGGAACACTGAAGCTTTCTTT.

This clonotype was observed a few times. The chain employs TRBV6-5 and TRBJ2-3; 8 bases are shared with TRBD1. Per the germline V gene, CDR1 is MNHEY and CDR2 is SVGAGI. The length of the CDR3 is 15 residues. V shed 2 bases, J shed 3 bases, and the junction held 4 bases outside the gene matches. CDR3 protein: CASSYGDRSTDTQYF. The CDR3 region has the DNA TGTGCCAGCAGTTACGGGGACAGGAGTACAGATACGCAGTATTTT.

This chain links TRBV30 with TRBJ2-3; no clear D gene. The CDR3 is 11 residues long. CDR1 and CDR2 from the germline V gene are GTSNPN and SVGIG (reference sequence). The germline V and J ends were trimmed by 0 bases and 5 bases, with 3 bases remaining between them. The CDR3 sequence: CAWSVGDTQYF. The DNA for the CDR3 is TGTGCCTGGAGTGTGGGAGATACGCAGTATTTT.

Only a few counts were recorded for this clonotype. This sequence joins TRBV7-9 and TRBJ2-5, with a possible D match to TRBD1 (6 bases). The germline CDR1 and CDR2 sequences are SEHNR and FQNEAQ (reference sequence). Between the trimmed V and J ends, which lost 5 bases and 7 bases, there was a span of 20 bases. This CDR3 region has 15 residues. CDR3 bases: TGTGCCAGCAGCAAACAGGGAGCGAGCTTAGGGACCCAGTACTTC. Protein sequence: CASSKQGASLGTQYF.

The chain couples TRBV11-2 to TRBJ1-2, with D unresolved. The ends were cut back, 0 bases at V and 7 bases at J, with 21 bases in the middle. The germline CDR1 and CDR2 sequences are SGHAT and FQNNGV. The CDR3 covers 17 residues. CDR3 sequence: CASSLDAASAGRGGYTF. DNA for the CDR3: TGTGCCAGCAGCTTAGATGCCGCCTCAGCGGGTAGAGGTGGCTACACCTTC.

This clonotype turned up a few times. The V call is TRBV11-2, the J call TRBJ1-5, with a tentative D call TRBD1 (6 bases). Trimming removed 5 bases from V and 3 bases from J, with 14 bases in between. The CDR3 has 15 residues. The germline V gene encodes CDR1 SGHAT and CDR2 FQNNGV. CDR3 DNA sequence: TGTGCCAGCAGCGTTCAGGGGCGCCCCAATCAGCCCCAGCATTTT. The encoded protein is CASSVQGRPNQPQHF.

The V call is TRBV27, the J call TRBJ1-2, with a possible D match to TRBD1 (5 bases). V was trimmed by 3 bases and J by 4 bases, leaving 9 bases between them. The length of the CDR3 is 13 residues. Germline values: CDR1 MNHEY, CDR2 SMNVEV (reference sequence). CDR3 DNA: TGTGCCAGCAGTTTTGTGGGACGCTATGGCTACACCTTC. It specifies CASSFVGRYGYTF.

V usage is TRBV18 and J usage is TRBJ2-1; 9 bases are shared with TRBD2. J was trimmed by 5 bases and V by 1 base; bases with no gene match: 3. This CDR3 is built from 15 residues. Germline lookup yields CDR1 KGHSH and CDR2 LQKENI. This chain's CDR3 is CASSPRLAGNNEQFF. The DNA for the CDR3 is TGTGCCAGCTCACCACGCCTAGCGGGGAACAATGAGCAGTTCTTC.

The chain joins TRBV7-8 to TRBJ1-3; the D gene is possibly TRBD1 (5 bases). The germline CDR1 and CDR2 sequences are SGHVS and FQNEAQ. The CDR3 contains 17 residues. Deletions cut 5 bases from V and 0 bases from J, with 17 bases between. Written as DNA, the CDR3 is TGTGCCAGCAGCCGAAGGCAGGGCGCTCTCTCTGGAAACACCATATATTTT. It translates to CASSRRQGALSGNTIYF.

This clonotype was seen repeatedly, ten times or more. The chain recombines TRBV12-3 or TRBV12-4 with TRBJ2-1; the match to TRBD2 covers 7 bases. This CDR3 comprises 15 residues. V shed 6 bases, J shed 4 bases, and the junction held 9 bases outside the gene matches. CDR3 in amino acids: CASSLRSGPYNEQFF. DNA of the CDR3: TGTGCCAGCAGCTTACGTAGCGGGCCTTACAATGAGCAGTTCTTC.

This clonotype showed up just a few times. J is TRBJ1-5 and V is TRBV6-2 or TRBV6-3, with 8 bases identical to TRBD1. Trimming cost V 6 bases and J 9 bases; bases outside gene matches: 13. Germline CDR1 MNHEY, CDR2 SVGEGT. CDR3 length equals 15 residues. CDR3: CASRSDRVGSPPQHF. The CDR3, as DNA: TGTGCCAGCAGATCGGACAGGGTGGGTTCGCCGCCCCAGCATTTT.

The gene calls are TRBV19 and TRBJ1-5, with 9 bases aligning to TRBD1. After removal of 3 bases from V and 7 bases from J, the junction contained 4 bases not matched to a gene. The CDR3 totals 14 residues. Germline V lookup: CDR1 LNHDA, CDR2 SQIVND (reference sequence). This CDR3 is CASSIWDRDQPQHF. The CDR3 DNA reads TGTGCCAGTAGTATTTGGGACAGGGACCAGCCCCAGCATTTT.

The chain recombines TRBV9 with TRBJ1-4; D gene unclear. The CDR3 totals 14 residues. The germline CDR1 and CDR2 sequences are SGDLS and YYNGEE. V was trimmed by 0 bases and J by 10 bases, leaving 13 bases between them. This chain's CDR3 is CASSVGPDLAKLFF. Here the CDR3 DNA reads TGTGCCAGCAGCGTAGGACCGGATTTGGCAAAACTGTTTTTT.